A single sample is the source of the 30 T cell receptor beta chains below, sequenced in a study of shared clonotypes between healthy human individuals (dated by TCRdb to about 2020). The library was made by the immunoSEQ multiplex PCR assay. Imported from immuneACCESS, the table was reduced by TCRdb to in-frame sequences with V and J called. These copies leave out some clones; in studies compared against another copy, an unresolved V gene accounts for under half, and the cause of the remainder is not known. This sample has over a million clones in its table, and about 75% of those were observed once. The ten top clones hold approximately 1.5% of the sample. The sequencing input was memory CD4+ T cells sorted from blood. The cell subset or site label of this sample denotes: CD45RA-negative fraction. All receptors derive from a man aged 18 to 29 in good health.

CDR3 region: CASSRQTFNYGYTF. DNA of the CDR3: TGTGCCAGCAGTAGACAGACCTTTAACTATGGCTACACCTTC. The chain carries TRBV6-1 and TRBJ1-2; D may be TRBD1 (5 bases). Germline lookup yields CDR1 MNHNS and CDR2 SASEGT. V lost 5 bases to trimming and J lost 1 base, with 11 bases between them. The CDR3 is made up of 14 amino acids.

This clone has just a few counts. This sequence joins TRBV5-4 and TRBJ2-2; possibly TRBD2 for D (5 bases). Trimming shortened V by 5 bases and J by 3 bases, and 14 bases separated the two germline ends. The germline V gene encodes CDR1 SGHNT and CDR2 YYREEE (reference sequence). The CDR3 is 15 residues long. The CDR3 DNA reads as TGTGCCAGCAGACCCGGGGATTTTTACACCGGGGAGCTGTTTTTT. This sequence encodes CASRPGDFYTGELFF.

This chain links TRBV11-2 with TRBJ1-1, with 7 bases aligning to TRBD1. Germline V gene data show CDR1 as SGHAT and CDR2 as FQNNGV. Germline trimming cut 7 bases from V and 11 bases from J; bases unmatched to any gene: 13. The CDR3 spans 13 residues. In DNA, the CDR3 is TGTGCCAGCAACCAGGGGGGCAGGTCGGGCGCTTTCTTT. Translated, it gives CASNQGGRSGAFF.

The chain links TRBV7-2 to TRBJ2-2; the D is unclear. Germline assignment: CDR1 SGHTA and CDR2 FQGNSA. This CDR3 region has 14 residues. Trimming stripped 5 bases from V and 6 bases from J, with 13 bases between. CDR3 nucleotides: TGTGCCAGCAGCCTCTTCCAAGGTCCCGGGGAGCTGTTTTTT. Protein: CASSLFQGPGELFF. The full variable domain, rest sourced from reference TRBV7-2 and TRBJ2-2, is GAGVSQSPSNKVTEKGKDVELRCDPISGHTALYWYRQSLGQGLEFLIYFQGNSAPDKSGLPSDRFSAERTGGSVSTLTIQRTQQEDSAVYLCASSLFQGPGELFFGEGSRLTVL.

The chain links TRBV5-1 to TRBJ1-2, with a possible D match to TRBD1 (5 bases). This CDR3 has 13 residues. The germline V gene encodes CDR1 SGHRS and CDR2 YFSETQ. The germline V and J ends were trimmed by 5 bases and 6 bases, with 14 bases remaining between them. The CDR3 region is CASSDSLKDGYTF. The CDR3 DNA reads TGCGCCAGCAGTGACAGTCTGAAGGATGGCTACACCTTC.

The gene calls are TRBV10-3 and TRBJ1-6; D is undetermined. Trimming took 11 bases from V and 0 from J, leaving 17 bases between them. This CDR3 region has 16 residues. Germline V CDR1 and CDR2: ENHRY, SYGVKD. The chain's CDR3 is CAARDRESSYNSPLHF. As DNA, the CDR3 is TGTGCCGCCCGAGATCGGGAAAGCTCCTATAATTCACCCCTCCACTTT.

The chain couples TRBV6-1 to TRBJ2-3, with D possibly being TRBD1 (5 bases). CDR1 MNHNS and CDR2 SASEGT come from the germline V gene. The CDR3 loop spans 15 amino acids. V lost 6 bases and J lost 1, with 14 bases in between. The CDR3 DNA is TGTGCCAGCAGCGGACACTTACTTGGCACAGATACGCAGTATTTT. Protein sequence: CASSGHLLGTDTQYF.

V is TRBV2 and J is TRBJ1-6; maybe TRBD1 (6 bases). The CDR3 sequence is 18 residues long. The ends were cut back, 5 bases at V and 0 bases at J, with 17 bases in the middle. Germline V gene data show CDR1 as SNHLY and CDR2 as FYNNEI. CDR3 DNA sequence: TGTGCCAGCAGTCCCACCCCTGGACAGAGCTCCTATAATTCACCCCTCCACTTT. Protein: CASSPTPGQSSYNSPLHF.

This CDR3 is CASSPQGQGYEQYF. In DNA form, the CDR3 reads TGTGCCAGCAGCCCCCAGGGACAGGGATACGAGCAGTACTTC. The gene calls are TRBV7-9 and TRBJ2-7, with 9 bases that match TRBD1. V dropped 5 bases and J dropped 4; count of bases not matched to a gene: 6. The CDR3 is 14 residues long. CDR1 SEHNR and CDR2 FQNEAQ come from the germline V gene (reference sequence).

This clone was seen once. The chain recombines TRBV11-2 with TRBJ2-5; 7 bases are shared with TRBD1. The V gene end was trimmed by 3 bases and the J gene end by 1 base; junction bases not matched to a gene: 2. Germline V CDR1 and CDR2: SGHAT, FQNNGV. CDR3 length: 14 amino acids. CDR3 DNA sequence: TGTGCCAGCAGCTTGGGACAGCCCCAAGAGACCCAGTACTTC. The encoded protein is CASSLGQPQETQYF.

This clone was observed a handful of times. This chain connects TRBV10-3 to TRBJ2-1; 15 bases match TRBD2. V lost 6 bases to trimming and J lost 0 bases; unmatched junction nucleotides: 9. The germline gives CDR1 ENHRY, CDR2 SYGVKD. The CDR3 consists of 19 residues. This CDR3 reads CAISGGGTSGRSSYNEQFF. The DNA for the CDR3 is TGTGCCATCAGCGGGGGCGGGACTAGCGGGAGGAGCTCCTACAATGAGCAGTTCTTC.

The V and J genes are TRBV4-3 and TRBJ1-4, with a tentative D call TRBD1 (5 bases). V was trimmed by 1 base and J by 6 bases, leaving 27 bases between them. The CDR3 has 20 residues. Germline CDR1 and CDR2: LGHNA and YSLEER. CDR3 DNA sequence: TGCGCCAGCAGCCAAGGGGCAGGGCCGTTGACGGGAATTCCCTATGAAAAACTGTTTTTT. Encoded protein: CASSQGAGPLTGIPYEKLFF.

The rearrangement links TRBV27 to TRBJ2-2, with D maybe TRBD2 (7 bases). Germline V CDR1 and CDR2: MNHEY, SMNVEV (reference sequence). The CDR3 consists of 16 residues. The ends were cut back, 6 bases at V and 4 bases at J, with 18 bases in the middle. The CDR3 sequence is CASSKPKGEGTGELFF. CDR3 bases: TGTGCCAGCAGCAAACCAAAGGGGGAGGGCACCGGGGAGCTGTTTTTT.

This clone was picked up one time. The genes are TRBV7-2 and TRBJ2-2, with D possibly being TRBD1 or TRBD2 (6 bases each). This CDR3 has 16 amino acids. Per germline, CDR1 SGHTA and CDR2 FQGNSA. V lost 1 base, J lost 4 bases, and 13 bases lay in between. Here the CDR3 reads CASSLGGATRTGELFF. The CDR3 DNA reads TGTGCCAGCAGCTTAGGGGGGGCTACGCGCACCGGGGAGCTGTTTTTT. The variable domain in full, completed from reference TRBV7-2 and TRBJ2-2, reads GAGVSQSPSNKVTEKGKDVELRCDPISGHTALYWYRQSLGQGLEFLIYFQGNSAPDKSGLPSDRFSAERTGGSVSTLTIQRTQQEDSAVYLCASSLGGATRTGELFFGEGSRLTVL.

The V gene is TRBV29-1, the J gene TRBJ2-5, with D possibly TRBD1 on 6 matching bases. V lost 3 bases and J 5 bases, leaving 25 bases between the germline ends. Germline V gene sequence: CDR1 SQVTM, CDR2 ANQGSEA. This CDR3 has 17 amino acids. This chain's CDR3 is CSVDMVGGRRLGETQYF. The CDR3 nucleotides are TGCAGCGTTGATATGGTTGGGGGCAGGAGATTGGGTGAGACCCAGTACTTC.

This clone was detected ten times or more. The rearrangement links TRBV11-2 to TRBJ2-2; D gene ambiguous. There are 15 residues in the CDR3. Germline values: CDR1 SGHAT, CDR2 FQNNGV. V was pared by 5 bases and J by 1 base, with 11 bases between. In nucleotides, the CDR3 is TGTGCCAGCAGCACTCTCACTCTGAACACCGGGGAGCTGTTTTTT. This gives the protein CASSTLTLNTGELFF.

This clone appeared a few times. The V gene is TRBV7-8, the J gene TRBJ2-7; 9 nucleotides agree with TRBD2. The CDR3 extends over 15 amino acids. The germline CDR1 and CDR2 sequences are SGHVS and FQNEAQ. The ends lost 5 bases at V and 1 base at J; junction bases unmatched: 6. CDR3 nucleotide sequence: TGTGCCAGCAGCCAGACTAGCGGACCATCCTACGAGCAGTACTTC. Protein sequence: CASSQTSGPSYEQYF.

This clone appeared once. V gene TRBV6-7 combines with J gene TRBJ2-4; possible D gene TRBD2, 5 bases. TRBV6-7 is annotated as an ORF whose role is uncertain. V was clipped by 9 bases and J by 10 bases, with 13 bases between them. The CDR3 length is 11 residues. The DNA for the CDR3 is TGTGCCAGTCTACAAGAGGGAATTCAGTACTTC. Its protein product is CASLQEGIQYF.

This clone was seen once. The genes are TRBV19 and TRBJ1-6; the D gene is possibly TRBD1 (5 bases). V was shortened by 4 bases and J by 0 bases, with 10 bases between the two germline ends. From germline, CDR1 is LNHDA and CDR2 SQIVND (reference sequence). There are 16 residues in the CDR3. CDR3 DNA sequence: TGTGCCAGTAGTACCGCAGGGAGCTCCTATAATTCACCCCTCCACTTT. It translates to CASSTAGSSYNSPLHF.

This chain links TRBV6-5 with TRBJ2-1; no reliable D call. Between the trimmed V and J ends, which lost 0 bases and 2 bases, there was a span of 8 bases. Germline lookup yields CDR1 MNHEY and CDR2 SVGAGI. The CDR3 has 15 residues. CDR3 in DNA: TGTGCCAGCAGTTACTCGATCGGGCCCTACAATGAGCAGTTCTTC. This sequence encodes CASSYSIGPYNEQFF.

The V and J genes are TRBV11-2 and TRBJ2-1; 12 bases are shared with TRBD2. V gave up 1 base and J gave up 4 bases; unmatched junction bases: 5. Germline V CDR1 and CDR2: SGHAT, FQNNGV. CDR3 length: 17 amino acids. CDR3: CASSLVRLAGGYNEQFF. CDR3 coding DNA: TGTGCCAGCAGCTTAGTTAGGCTAGCGGGAGGGTACAATGAGCAGTTCTTC.

The J gene is TRBJ1-5, the V gene TRBV6-6; D call uncertain. The V end lost 8 bases, the J end lost 4 bases, and 9 bases lay between the germline ends. CDR3 length: 12 residues. Germline assignment: CDR1 MNHNY and CDR2 SVGAGI (reference sequence). This CDR3 is CASGTANQPQHF. The CDR3 DNA follows: TGTGCCAGCGGAACAGCTAATCAGCCCCAGCATTTT.

This chain connects TRBV11-2 to TRBJ2-1; D might be TRBD1 (6 bases). The CDR3 has 15 residues. V lost 4 bases and J 5 bases, leaving 15 bases between the germline ends. CDR1 SGHAT and CDR2 FQNNGV come from the germline V gene. The CDR3 is CASSSYKGVNNEQFF. The DNA for the CDR3 is TGTGCCAGCAGCTCGTACAAGGGGGTGAACAATGAGCAGTTCTTC. Full variable domain (remainder filled in from reference TRBV11-2 and TRBJ2-1): EAGVAQSPRYKIIEKRQSVAFWCNPISGHATLYWYQQILGQGPKLLIQFQNNGVVDDSQLPKDRFSAERLKGVDSTLKIQPAKLEDSAVYLCASSSYKGVNNEQFFGPGTRLTVL.

The V call is TRBV11-3, the J call TRBJ2-7, with D possibly being TRBD2 (5 bases). The CDR3 spans 11 residues. The germline gives CDR1 SGHNT, CDR2 YENEEA. V lost 6 bases and J 6 bases, leaving 9 bases between the germline ends. The DNA of the CDR3 is TGTGCCAGCAGTCAAGAGGGCGAGCAGTACTTC. Its translation is CASSQEGEQYF.

V usage is TRBV6-5 and J usage is TRBJ2-5; 7 bases map to TRBD2. After removal of 8 bases from V and 5 bases from J, the junction contained 8 bases not matched to a gene. Germline lookup yields CDR1 MNHEY and CDR2 SVGAGI. The CDR3 is 13 amino acids. As DNA, the CDR3 is TGTGCCAGCGGAGGAGCGGGACGGGAGACCCAGTACTTC. This codes for CASGGAGRETQYF.

The chain is built from TRBV30 and TRBJ2-3, with a possible D match to TRBD2 (5 bases). Trimming took 0 bases from V and 4 from J, leaving 11 bases between them. The CDR3 extends over 14 amino acids. Germline CDR1 is GTSNPN and CDR2 is SVGIG (reference sequence). The CDR3: CAWSVQLAPDTQYF. CDR3 bases: TGTGCCTGGAGTGTACAGCTAGCCCCAGATACGCAGTATTTT.

The J gene is TRBJ2-7, the V gene TRBV6-5; tentatively, D is TRBD1 (5 bases). The V end lost 8 bases, the J end lost 2 bases, and 13 bases lay between the germline ends. The CDR3 consists of 13 residues. In germline, CDR1 is MNHEY, CDR2 SVGAGI. The CDR3 bases are TGTGCCAGCCAAAGGGGCAGTGCCTACGAGCAGTACTTC. This sequence encodes CASQRGSAYEQYF.

This sequence joins TRBV10-1 and TRBJ2-3; 9 bases map to TRBD2. The V gene end was trimmed by 0 bases and the J gene end by 3 bases; junction bases not matched to a gene: 13. Per the germline V gene, CDR1 is WNHNN and CDR2 is SYGVQD (reference sequence). This CDR3 has 19 amino acids. The CDR3 loop is CASSESRPQVAGVTDTQYF. DNA of the CDR3: TGCGCCAGCAGTGAGTCCCGTCCTCAGGTAGCGGGGGTTACAGATACGCAGTATTTT.

This chain joins TRBV7-2 and TRBJ2-1; possible D gene TRBD2, 6 bases. With 3 bases removed from V and 9 bases from J, the gap between germline ends came to 12 bases. The length of the CDR3 is 13 residues. Looked up from germline, CDR1 is SGHTA and CDR2 is FQGNSA. CDR3 DNA: TGTGCCAGCAGCTTGGGAGGCACGGGTGAGCAGTTCTTC. This gives the protein CASSLGGTGEQFF.

V is TRBV4-3 and J is TRBJ2-5; 11 nucleotides align to TRBD2. Germline V gene data show CDR1 as LGHNA and CDR2 as YSLEER. With 3 bases clipped from V and 2 bases from J, the junction kept 8 bases outside the gene matches. The length of the CDR3 is 17 residues. CDR3 nucleotide sequence: TGCGCCAGCAGCCAGGGAACTAGCGGGAGAAGTCAAGAGACCCAGTACTTC. Translating gives CASSQGTSGRSQETQYF.